This T cell receptor beta chain was sequenced during a study of blood T cell repertoires in COVID-19. Study overall: Both acute and convalescent COVID-19 samples were obtained from the United States, Italy and Spain. Sources were T cells, B-cell-depleted T cells, or PBMCs; the material itself was cDNA or gDNA.

In the study's own analysis: Reference gene primer amplification gave nucleated cell count estimates. Sequencing used immunoSEQ multiplex PCR; TCRdb keeps in-frame clones, though not all of them. That table is the source of V, J and clone size, and D and trimming were worked out from the DNA. The repertoire has some 150,000 clones, around 85% of them found once; the top ten carry about 3.2%. The germline CDR1 and CDR2 sequences are KGHSH and LQKENI. The junction had 4 bases not matched to a gene; V was cut back by 3 bases and J by 6 bases. The CDR3 is 16 residues long. The clonotype comes from a woman in her forties with active or convalescent COVID-19. The genes are TRBV18 and TRBJ2-3; 15 bases fit TRBD2. What was sequenced was peripheral blood. In DNA, the CDR3 is TGTGCCAGCTCACCCGGGACTAGCGGGGGGTTCGATACGCAGTATTTT. Its protein product is CASSPGTSGGFDTQYF.